What follows are 17 T cell receptor beta chains derived from one specimen sequenced in a study of T cell repertoires in cytomegalovirus infection (dated by TCRdb to the late 2010s). TCRdb lists the instrument as Illumina HiSeq 1500. Clones were called with MiXCR by TCRdb after fastp trimmed the public reads at Q25, and only in-frame beta chains were retained. Identical CDR3 protein sequences are pooled into one entry, listed with their most common genes and DNA. This sample comprises fewer than 550,000 distinct CDR3 sequences, more than 25% of them detected only once. Roughly 13% of the sample lies in the top ten. The sample comprised PBMCs. The source of these receptors is a human donor in good health (CMV status not recorded). Some clones in this sample may be carry-over from other donors' samples.

In its sample, this clonotype was seen a few times. The chain uses TRBV12-3 or TRBV12-4 and TRBJ1-6; 11 positions match TRBD1. This CDR3 is 17 amino acids long. V lost 6 bases and J lost 10; bases outside the gene matches: 14. CDR3 DNA sequence: TGTGCCAGCAGGCCCGGGACAGGGGGTGTTGGAAGCTCACCCCTCCACTTT. It yields the protein CASRPGTGGVGSSPLHF.

Turning to this clonotype: Being one base from a much bigger clone, this may be a read error. V is TRBV7-9 and J is TRBJ2-2, with D maybe TRBD1 (6 bases). The CDR3 extends over 15 amino acids. Germline V gives CDR1 SEHNR, CDR2 FQNEAQ (reference sequence). CDR3 region: CASSQNQGSAGELYF. The CDR3 DNA reads TGTGCCAGCAGCCAGAACCAGGGGAGCGCCGGGGAGCTGTATTTT.

V and J are TRBV20-1 and TRBJ2-1; D is possibly TRBD2 (6 bases). CDR1 DFQATT and CDR2 SNEGSKA come from the germline V gene (reference sequence). Between the trimmed V and J ends, which lost 0 bases and 2 bases, there was a span of 8 bases. The length of the CDR3 is 14 residues. The CDR3 sequence: CSARERDPYNEQFF. The CDR3 nucleotides read TGCAGTGCTAGAGAGCGGGACCCCTACAATGAGCAGTTCTTC.

This clonotype was seen more than once but under ten times. This chain connects TRBV20-1 to TRBJ2-7; 8 bases align to TRBD2. V dropped 6 bases and J dropped 6; count of bases not matched to a gene: 10. The CDR3 is made up of 13 amino acids. Germline V CDR1 and CDR2: DFQATT, SNEGSKA (reference sequence). CDR3 coding DNA: TGCAGTGCCCCATCGGGGGGGTTCGCCGAGCAGTACTTC. It encodes CSAPSGGFAEQYF.

The chain has TRBV19 and TRBJ1-2; 9 bases match TRBD1. The CDR3 is 15 amino acids. Germline V gene lookup returns CDR1 LNHDA and CDR2 SQIVND (reference sequence). After removal of 0 bases from V and 7 bases from J, the junction contained 6 bases not matched to a gene. Written as DNA, the CDR3 is TGTGCCAGTAGTATAGAAGGGACAGGGCGTTCTGGCTACACCTTC. This codes for CASSIEGTGRSGYTF.

The rearrangement uses TRBV5-6 and TRBJ2-1; possible D gene TRBD1, 6 bases. CDR3 size: 16 residues. Germline lookup yields CDR1 SGHDT and CDR2 YYEEEE. The germline V and J ends were trimmed by 2 bases and 1 base, with 13 bases remaining between them. This chain's CDR3 is CASSFSGVGSYNEQFF. The CDR3 DNA follows: TGTGCCAGCAGCTTTTCAGGGGTAGGGTCCTACAATGAGCAGTTCTTC.

This sequence joins TRBV15 and TRBJ2-3, with 9 positions matching TRBD2. The J segment lost 4 bases and the V segment lost 4 bases, leaving 6 bases of the junction unmatched. The CDR3 extends over 15 amino acids. Germline assignment: CDR1 LNHNV and CDR2 YYDKDF (reference sequence). The DNA for the CDR3 is TGTGCCACCAGCACTTTAGCGGGAGAGGCAGATACGCAGTATTTT. Its protein is CATSTLAGEADTQYF.

V usage is TRBV27 and J usage is TRBJ2-3; no clear D gene. CDR3 size: 17 residues. Germline lookup yields CDR1 MNHEY and CDR2 SMNVEV (reference sequence). V lost 8 bases and J 0 bases, leaving 21 bases between the germline ends. Here the CDR3 DNA reads TGTGCCAGCCACACGTCCGGGCCACGGATAAGCACAGATACGCAGTATTTT. It translates to CASHTSGPRISTDTQYF.

There are a few counts of this clonotype. The CDR3 DNA reads as TGTGCCATCAGAGCTAGCGGGGCAGATACGCAGTATTTT. Residues: CAIRASGADTQYF. J is TRBJ2-3 and V is TRBV10-3, with 9 bases lining up with TRBD2. Germline values: CDR1 ENHRY, CDR2 SYGVKD. The J segment lost 4 bases and the V segment lost 6 bases, leaving 2 bases of the junction unmatched. The CDR3 is 13 amino acids.

This clonotype has a count of ten or more. The V and J genes are TRBV29-1 and TRBJ2-6, with a weak D call TRBD1 (5 bases). The CDR3 has 14 amino acids. CDR1 and CDR2 from the germline V gene are SQVTM and ANQGSEA. The V and J ends lost 7 bases and 2 bases respectively, with 12 bases between them. The CDR3 region has the DNA TGCAGCGCCCGATCAGGGACTGGGGCCAACGTCCTGACTTTC. Its protein product is CSARSGTGANVLTF.

At least ten counts were recorded for this clonotype. One end of the junction fails to match germline, which may point to a read error. This chain uses TRBV7-8 with TRBJ2-1; 9 bases map to TRBD2. The CDR3 runs to 12 residues. Germline CDR1 is SGHVS and CDR2 is FQNEAQ. CDR3 nucleotide sequence: TGTGCCAGCAGCTTTGCCGGGACTAGCATAGTCTTC. The encoded protein is CASSFAGTSIVF.

This clonotype has at least ten counts. The J gene is TRBJ1-4, the V gene TRBV11-2, with 7 bases identical to TRBD1. Germline lookup yields CDR1 SGHAT and CDR2 FQNNGV. This CDR3 contains 15 residues. Trimming at V came to 5 bases and at J to 4 bases, leaving 7 bases not matched to a gene. In DNA form, the CDR3 reads TGTGCCAGCAGCACCTACAGGGGACTTAATGAAAAACTGTTTTTT. Translated: CASSTYRGLNEKLFF.

In this sample, this clonotype turned up a few times. The genes are TRBV6-2 or TRBV6-3 and TRBJ2-7, with D maybe TRBD2 (5 bases). CDR3 length: 14 amino acids. V was cut by 2 bases and J by 2 bases, with 10 bases left in between. Germline assignment: CDR1 MNHEY and CDR2 SVGEGT. The CDR3 region has the DNA TGTGCCAGCAGTTACCATCGGGGTCCCTACGAGCAGTACTTC. Protein product: CASSYHRGPYEQYF.

This clonotype was observed a handful of times. V is TRBV7-9 and J is TRBJ1-6; D may be TRBD1 (6 bases). CDR1 SEHNR and CDR2 FQNEAQ come from the germline V gene (reference sequence). The CDR3 is made up of 17 amino acids. Trimming shortened V by 4 bases and J by 9 bases, and 22 bases separated the two germline ends. The CDR3 is CASSSAEADRLRSPLHF. The CDR3 coding sequence is TGTGCCAGCAGCTCCGCTGAAGCCGACAGGCTGCGTTCACCCCTCCACTTT.

This rearrangement joins TRBV5-6 to TRBJ2-7; D unresolved. V dropped 4 bases and J dropped 5 bases, with 7 bases sitting between them. The CDR3 consists of 11 residues. Germline lookup yields CDR1 SGHDT and CDR2 YYEEEE. Here the CDR3 reads CASSKLNEQYV. In DNA form, the CDR3 reads TGTGCCAGCAGCAAGTTGAACGAGCAGTACGTC.

This chain connects TRBV29-1 to TRBJ2-7; TRBD2 matches at 8 bases. V lost 5 bases and J lost 3; bases outside the gene matches: 6. CDR1 SQVTM and CDR2 ANQGSEA come from the germline V gene. The CDR3 runs to 13 residues. The CDR3, as DNA: TGCAGCGTTTCTCCGGGACTAGGCTACGAGCAGTACTTC. It translates to CSVSPGLGYEQYF.

In nucleotides, the CDR3 is TGTGCCAGCACCGACAGGGGCTATGAGCAGTTCTTC. Amino acid sequence: CASTDRGYEQFF. The chain has TRBV28 and TRBJ2-1; 8 nucleotides match TRBD1. This CDR3 has 12 amino acids. The germline gives CDR1 MDHEN, CDR2 SYDVKM. The junction had 4 bases not matched to a gene; V was cut back by 7 bases and J by 8 bases.